Listed here is a single T cell receptor (beta chain). Each CDR3 protein is one row after TCRdb ran MiXCR on the 5' RACE reads. The sample yields under 400,000 distinct CDR3 sequences, around a fifth seen once. This entry comes from a study of T-cell memory formation after mild COVID-19. This sequence was found in an adult woman who had mild COVID-19 (a few samples of this study predate the infection). Cell type and time point are not known. Sequencing used PBMCs or a T cell subset sorted from them (not recorded which).

The CDR3 bases are TGCAGTGCTAGAGATACTAGCGGGGTTCACAATGAGCAGTTCTTC. This gives the protein CSARDTSGVHNEQFF. The gene calls are TRBV20-1 and TRBJ2-1; 10 bases map to TRBD2. This CDR3 has 15 residues. Trimming removed 0 bases from V and 5 bases from J; junction bases left unmatched: 4. Germline-derived CDR1 and CDR2 are DFQATT and SNEGSKA (reference sequence).